The 10 T cell receptor beta chains below were found in one sample sequenced in a study of cytomegalovirus exposure and HLA in healthy donors. PCR primers comprised 60 Vbeta and 13 Jbeta primers. The data were produced by immunoSEQ multiplex PCR, yet TCRdb's version contains in-frame clones alone and is incomplete. The table has about 170,000 clones, about 80% seen once. What was sequenced was PBMCs. These receptor sequences come from a woman between 50 and 59 years old in good health and CMV-seropositive.

The chain employs TRBV6-1 and TRBJ2-7; TRBD1 matches 8 bases. The CDR3 spans 12 residues. In germline, CDR1 is MNHNS, CDR2 SASEGT. J was trimmed by 6 bases and V by 6 bases; bases with no gene match: 4. The CDR3 is CASSRTGGEQYF. The DNA for the CDR3 is TGTGCCAGCAGCCGAACAGGGGGCGAGCAGTACTTC.

The chain links TRBV14 to TRBJ2-1; possibly TRBD2 for D (5 bases). CDR1 SGHDN and CDR2 FVKESK come from the germline V gene. The CDR3 covers 13 residues. The V and J ends lost 9 bases and 5 bases respectively, with 14 bases between them. The CDR3 spells CASRPPEDNEQFF. The CDR3 nucleotides are TGTGCCAGTCGGCCCCCGGAGGACAATGAGCAGTTCTTC.

The chain carries TRBV29-1 and TRBJ2-3, with 8 nucleotides matching TRBD2. This CDR3 spans 15 amino acids. The J segment lost 6 bases and the V segment lost 6 bases, leaving 14 bases of the junction unmatched. Germline V gene data show CDR1 as SQVTM and CDR2 as ANQGSEA. The CDR3 nucleotides read TGCAGCGTGGCCGGGAGGGCTAAAGGGTCTGATACGCAGTATTTT. This translates into CSVAGRAKGSDTQYF.

This CDR3 is CASRGGGGTNEKLFF. CDR3 in DNA: TGCGCCAGCAGAGGGGGGGGCGGAACTAATGAAAAACTGTTTTTT. The chain carries TRBV10-2 and TRBJ1-4; possible D gene TRBD1, 6 bases. The CDR3 runs 15 residues. CDR1 and CDR2 (germline): WSHSY, SAAADI. The V end lost 6 bases, the J end lost 1 base, and 12 bases lay between the germline ends.

The chain has TRBV7-8 and TRBJ1-1; D gene unclear. V was clipped by 1 base and J by 3 bases, with 12 bases between them. The CDR3 spans 15 residues. Germline CDR1 reads SGHVS; CDR2 reads FQNEAQ. The CDR3 DNA reads TGTGCCAGCAGCTTAGGCGAGGGCGGGCACACTGAAGCTTTCTTT. Its protein product is CASSLGEGGHTEAFF.

This clone was observed a single time. The chain joins TRBV7-6 to TRBJ2-5; 7 positions match TRBD1. The V segment lost 4 bases and the J segment 2 bases; nucleotides outside the gene matches: 4. Germline V gene sequence: CDR1 SGHVS, CDR2 FNYEAQ. The CDR3 loop spans 14 amino acids. CDR3 sequence (DNA): TGTGCCAGCAGCTCCTTGGGACAGCAAGAGACCCAGTACTTC. Encoded protein: CASSSLGQQETQYF.

The chain recombines TRBV20-1 with TRBJ1-2; unclear D gene. V gave up 1 base and J gave up 7 bases, with 4 bases separating them. In germline, CDR1 is DFQATT, CDR2 SNEGSKA (reference sequence). The CDR3 loop spans 10 amino acids. The CDR3 sequence is CSARGSGYTF. CDR3 DNA: TGCAGTGCTAGAGGGAGTGGCTACACCTTC.

V usage is TRBV27 and J usage is TRBJ2-7; 8 positions match TRBD2. The CDR3 is 15 amino acids. Per the germline V gene, CDR1 is MNHEY and CDR2 is SMNVEV (reference sequence). The V segment lost 6 bases and the J segment 3 bases; nucleotides outside the gene matches: 10. CDR3: CASRPTGTRGYEQYF. The CDR3 region has the DNA TGTGCCAGCAGACCAACCGGGACTAGGGGCTACGAGCAGTACTTC.

The chain joins TRBV10-3 to TRBJ1-3; no clear D gene. The CDR3 runs to 14 residues. V was clipped by 3 bases and J by 1 base, with 7 bases between them. The germline V gene has CDR1 ENHRY and CDR2 SYGVKD. For the CDR3, the DNA is TGTGCCATCAGTGATTTCAGATCTGGAAACACCATATATTTT. The encoded protein is CAISDFRSGNTIYF.

The V call is TRBV13, the J call TRBJ1-4; D is perhaps TRBD1 (5 bases). V was pared by 2 bases and J by 4 bases, with 14 bases between. The length of the CDR3 is 16 residues. Germline CDR1 and CDR2: PRHDT and FYEKMQ (reference sequence). The CDR3 region has the DNA TGTGCCAGCAGCTTAACCGGAGGGGCGAGTAATGAAAAACTGTTTTTT. Translated, it gives CASSLTGGASNEKLFF.